A selection of T cell receptor beta chains follows, all from one sample in a study of T cell responses to AZD1222 COVID-19 vaccine. TCRdb's copy holds only in-frame clones and misses some; the assay was immunoSEQ multiplex PCR. In the table there are approximately 130,000 clones, 80% to 90% of which are singletons. The sample here was peripheral blood, taken 28 days after the second AZD1222 dose. Receptors were obtained from an adult who received the AZD1222 COVID-19 vaccine. Each CDR3 is given with its conserved first and last residue. D genes are given only for firm matches. For some rows the clone size is stated as once, few or many, or as a class when expanded; others skip it.

V	D	size	J	DNA	CDR3
TRBV19	TRBD1	NA	TRBJ1-2	TGTGCCAGTAGTATAGGGGGACAGGGGGACGGCTACACCTTC	CASSIGGQGDGYTF
TRBV13	NA	NA	TRBJ2-1	TGTGCCAGCAGCTCCCTGGACGCGGGGTTTAATGAGCAGTTCTTC	CASSSLDAGFNEQFF
TRBV5-1	NA	NA	TRBJ1-2	TGCGCCAGCAGCTTGGCCCCAGCTCAGAGCTATGGCTACACCTTC	CASSLAPAQSYGYTF
TRBV30	NA	NA	TRBJ1-6	TGTGCCTGGAGTGTAGACAGTCATAATTCACCCCTCCACTTT	CAWSVDSHNSPLHF
TRBV30	TRBD1	NA	TRBJ1-1	TGTGCCTGGAGAGGGTCAGGGGGCCGAACTGAAGCTTTCTTT	CAWRGSGGRTEAFF
TRBV5-1	TRBD2	NA	TRBJ2-1	TGCGCCAGCAGCATAAGCGGGGGGATCAATGAGCAGTTCTTC	CASSISGGINEQFF
TRBV19	TRBD1	NA	TRBJ2-2	TGTGCCAGTAGTTCACAGGGGAGAGTCACCGGGGAGCTGTTTTTT	CASSSQGRVTGELFF
TRBV14	NA	few	TRBJ2-7	TGTGCCAGCAGCCAAGATAACGGGGACGAGCAGTACTTC	CASSQDNGDEQYF
TRBV12-3/TRBV12-4	NA	NA	TRBJ1-3	TGTGCCAGCAGTACGGTCTCTGGAAACACCATATATTTT	CASSTVSGNTIYF
TRBV7-6	TRBD1	NA	TRBJ1-2	TGTGCCAGCAGCCAAGGAGCAACAGGGGGCGGCTACACCTTC	CASSQGATGGGYTF
TRBV5-1	NA	NA	TRBJ2-1	TGCGCCAGCAGCTTGGACGGGTTAGCGCAGTTCTTC	CASSLDGLAQFF
TRBV5-8	NA	NA	TRBJ1-5	TGTGCCAGCAGCCCCCGTGTGATCAACAATCAGCCCCAGCATTTT	CASSPRVINNQPQHF
TRBV27	TRBD1	few	TRBJ1-5	TGTGCCAGCAGTTCTATTTTACCGGGACAGGGAGGTCGTGGGCAGCCCCAGCATTTT	CASSSILPGQGGRGQPQHF
TRBV12-5	TRBD2	NA	TRBJ2-4	TGTGCTAGTGCGACTAGCGGGGAAAACATTCAGTACTTC	CASATSGENIQYF
TRBV21-1	NA	NA	TRBJ1-2	TGTGCCAGCAGCAAAGGGCGGGACTTAAGGCTCTATGGCTACACCTTC	CASSKGRDLRLYGYTF
TRBV7-8	NA	NA	TRBJ1-4	TGTGCCAGCAGCTTAGAGCCGTGGAGCAGTAATGAAAAACTGTTTTTT	CASSLEPWSSNEKLFF
TRBV2	NA	NA	TRBJ1-5	TGTGCCAGCAGTGCTGGGGCAGGGAATGGCAATCAGCCCCAGCATTTT	CASSAGAGNGNQPQHF
TRBV18	NA	few	TRBJ2-7	TGTGCCAGCTCACCACCGTCTGTCGGGGGATTGGAGCAGTACTTC	CASSPPSVGGLEQYF
TRBV30	TRBD2	few	TRBJ2-5	TGTGCCTGGGGAGAGCCGGGACTAGCAGAGACCCAGTACTTC	CAWGEPGLAETQYF
TRBV7-2	TRBD1	once	TRBJ2-1	TGTGCCAGCAGCTTAGAGGCCAGGGGGCACTACAATGAGCAGTTCTTC	CASSLEARGHYNEQFF
TRBV5-6	TRBD2	NA	TRBJ2-2	TGTGCCAGCAGGGGACTAGCGGAAACCGGGGAGCTGTTTTTT	CASRGLAETGELFF
TRBV4-1	NA	NA	TRBJ1-2	TGCGCCAGCAGCCAAGGAGGCCAACCGCGTGGCTACACCTTC	CASSQGGQPRGYTF
TRBV5-5	TRBD1	NA	TRBJ1-1	TGTGCCAGCAGCTCGACAGGGCCCTGGACTTTCTTT	CASSSTGPWTFF
TRBV6-4	NA	NA	TRBJ1-1	TGTGCCAGCAGCATACAACTGAACACTGAAGCTTTCTTT	CASSIQLNTEAFF
TRBV6-5	TRBD1	NA	TRBJ1-1	TGTGCCAGCATGAAACACAGGGGGCTCACTGAAGCTTTCTTT	CASMKHRGLTEAFF
TRBV10-3	NA	NA	TRBJ1-3	TGTGCCATCAGTGGGCTAAGGGCAGGCGAGATCTCTGGAAACACCATATATTTT	CAISGLRAGEISGNTIYF
TRBV7-2	NA	few	TRBJ2-3	TGTGCCAGCAGCTCTTACTCAGATACGCAGTATTTT	CASSSYSDTQYF
TRBV12-5	NA	few	TRBJ2-4	TGTGCTAGTGGTTATAGCATTCAGTACTTC	CASGYSIQYF
TRBV9	TRBD1	NA	TRBJ1-3	TGTGCCAGCAGTCGCACAGGGGCTGGAAACACCATATATTTT	CASSRTGAGNTIYF
TRBV4-1	NA	NA	TRBJ2-5	TGCGCCAGCAGCCGCAAGCACCCAACACAGATCCAAGAGACCCAGTACTTC	CASSRKHPTQIQETQYF
TRBV18	TRBD1	few	TRBJ2-5	TGTGCCAGCTCACCACCGGCAGGGGGAGAGACCCAGTACTTC	CASSPPAGGETQYF
TRBV19	NA	NA	TRBJ1-5	TGTGCCAGTAGTATTGGCGGGCCTAGCAATCAGCCCCAGCATTTT	CASSIGGPSNQPQHF
TRBV7-6	NA	NA	TRBJ2-2	TGTGCCAGCAGCTTAGGACAGGGAGGCACCGGGGAGCTGTTTTTT	CASSLGQGGTGELFF
TRBV6-4	NA	NA	TRBJ1-1	TGTGCCAGCAGTGAGGGGTACACTGAAGCTTTCTTT	CASSEGYTEAFF
TRBV7-2	TRBD2	NA	TRBJ2-7	TGTGCCAGCGGCCTGGCCAGCGGGGGTTCCTACGAGCAGTACTTC	CASGLASGGSYEQYF
TRBV2	NA	NA	TRBJ2-1	TGTGCCACTACAGGGTCTGCAGTTTACAATGAGCAGTTCTTC	CATTGSAVYNEQFF
TRBV11-2	TRBD2	NA	TRBJ2-5	TGTGCCAGCAGCTGGGCGGGGGGCCAACAAGAGACCCAGTACTTC	CASSWAGGQQETQYF
TRBV19	NA	NA	TRBJ1-6	TGTGCCAGTATCCTATCTGGGCAAGAGAGGAATTCACCCCTCCACTTT	CASILSGQERNSPLHF
TRBV27	NA	NA	TRBJ1-3	TGTGCCAGCAGTTCTACAGGGTCCGGAAACACCATATATTTT	CASSSTGSGNTIYF
TRBV9	NA	NA	TRBJ2-2	TGTGCCAGCAGCGTTCGTCGGGACCGAGCGAACACCGGGGAGCTGTTTTTT	CASSVRRDRANTGELFF
TRBV27	TRBD1	NA	TRBJ1-2	TGTGCCAGCAGGGCTAGGGGGCAAGGGTATGGCTACACCTTC	CASRARGQGYGYTF
TRBV19	NA	few	TRBJ1-5	TGTGCCAGTAGTATAGATTTGGGGGCTTGGCAGCCCCAGCATTTT	CASSIDLGAWQPQHF
TRBV5-1	TRBD1	NA	TRBJ2-3	TGCGCCAGCAGTTGGACAGGGTCCACAGATACGCAGTATTTT	CASSWTGSTDTQYF
TRBV30	NA	NA	TRBJ2-5	TGTGCCTGGAGTTGGGGGGCCGAGGAGACCCAGTACTTC	CAWSWGAEETQYF
TRBV7-2	NA	NA	TRBJ2-3	TGTGCCAGCAGCTTAGGATTGTCACCCACTAGCACAGATACGCAGTATTTT	CASSLGLSPTSTDTQYF
TRBV2	TRBD1	few	TRBJ2-7	TGTGCCAGCAGTGCTGACAGGGGAATAGGGGAGCAGTACTTC	CASSADRGIGEQYF
TRBV5-1	TRBD1	NA	TRBJ2-1	TGCGCCAGCAGTACCGGGACAGGGAACAATGAGCAGTTCTTC	CASSTGTGNNEQFF
TRBV7-9	NA	NA	TRBJ1-1	TGTGCCAGCAGCTTAGTCACCCAAGCTTTCTTT	CASSLVTQAFF
TRBV15	NA	NA	TRBJ1-1	TGTGCCACCAGCAGAGACCCCGGACAGATGAACACTGAAGCTTTCTTT	CATSRDPGQMNTEAFF
TRBV19	NA	NA	TRBJ1-2	TGTGCCACAGGCCGTGGGGACACCTCTAACTATGGCTACACCTTC	CATGRGDTSNYGYTF
TRBV2	NA	NA	TRBJ1-2	TGTGCCAGCAGTGTACAGACGGTCTATGGCTACACCTTC	CASSVQTVYGYTF
TRBV3-1/TRBV3-2	TRBD2	NA	TRBJ2-7	TGTGCCAGCAGCCTTCGAAGCGGGAGCTCCTACGAGCAGTACTTC	CASSLRSGSSYEQYF
TRBV18	NA	NA	TRBJ2-3	TGTGCCAGCTCACCCCGGGCCATGGGCGCAGATACGCAGTATTTT	CASSPRAMGADTQYF
TRBV7-8	TRBD1	NA	TRBJ2-3	TGTGCCAGCAGCAGGGGGACAGGCGGGGATACGCAGTATTTT	CASSRGTGGDTQYF
TRBV4-1	NA	NA	TRBJ2-7	TGCGCCAGCAGCCAGCAGGCTGCCTCCTACGAGCAGTACTTC	CASSQQAASYEQYF
TRBV6-6	TRBD1	NA	TRBJ1-1	TGTGCCAGCAGACTTACAGGGGGGGTGAACACTGAAGCTTTCTTT	CASRLTGGVNTEAFF
TRBV3-1/TRBV3-2	NA	NA	TRBJ2-2	TGTGCCAGCAGCCCCCCCCCGTCAACCCACACCGGGGAGCTGTTTTTT	CASSPPPSTHTGELFF
TRBV9	NA	NA	TRBJ2-1	TGTGCCAGCAGCGTAGACAGAAGCAATGAGCAGTTCTTC	CASSVDRSNEQFF